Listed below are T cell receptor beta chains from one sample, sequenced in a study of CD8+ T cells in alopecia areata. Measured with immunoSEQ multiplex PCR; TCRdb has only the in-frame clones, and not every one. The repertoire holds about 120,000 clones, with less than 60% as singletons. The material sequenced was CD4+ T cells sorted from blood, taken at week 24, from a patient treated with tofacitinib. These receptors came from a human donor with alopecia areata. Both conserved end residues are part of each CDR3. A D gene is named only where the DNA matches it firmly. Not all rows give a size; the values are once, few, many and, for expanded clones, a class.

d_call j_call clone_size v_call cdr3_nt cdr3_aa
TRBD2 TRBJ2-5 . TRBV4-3 TGCGCCAGCAGCCAAGCCCTTTTTGGCGGGGGTCAACAAGAGACCCAGTACTTC CASSQALFGGGQQETQYF
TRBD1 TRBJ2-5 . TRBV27 TGTGCCAGCAGCCGACAGGGGTACCAAGAGACCCAGTACTTC CASSRQGYQETQYF
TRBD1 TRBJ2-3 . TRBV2 TGTGCCAGCAGTAAGGAAGGGGGCGAGGGCGTAACGCAGTATTTT CASSKEGGEGVTQYF
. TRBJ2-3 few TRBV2 TGTGCCATTACGCTTGATACAGATACGCAGTATTTT CAITLDTDTQYF
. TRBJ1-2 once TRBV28 TGTGCCAGCAGTTCGTATCAGGGAGCTAACTATGGCTACACCTTC CASSSYQGANYGYTF
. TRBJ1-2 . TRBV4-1 TGCGCCAGCAGCCAAGGAGGGACCCAGCTTTCTGGCTACACCTTC CASSQGGTQLSGYTF
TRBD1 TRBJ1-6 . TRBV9 TGTGCCAGCAGCGCGCGGACAGGGTGGGATTCACCCCTCCACTTT CASSARTGWDSPLHF
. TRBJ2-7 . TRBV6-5 TGTGCCAGCAGTTCCACGTGGGGCGGGTACGAGCAGTACTTC CASSSTWGGYEQYF
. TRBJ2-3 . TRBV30 TGTGCCTGGAGTGCAGGGGGGGCAGATACGCAGTATTTT CAWSAGGADTQYF
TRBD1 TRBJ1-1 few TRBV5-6 TGTGCCAGCAGCACAGGGACAGGGGGGCGGGCTTTCTTT CASSTGTGGRAFF
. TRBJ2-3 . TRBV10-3 TGTGCCATCAGTGAGTCTTTGGGCCTCGGGGCAGATACGCAGTATTTT CAISESLGLGADTQYF
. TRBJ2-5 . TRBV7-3 TGTGCCAGCAGCTTAGGCACCTCCCCGACGAGAGAGACCCAGTACTTC CASSLGTSPTRETQYF
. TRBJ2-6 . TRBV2 TGTGCCAGCAGTAAAGGGCAAACCTCTGGGGCCAACGTCCTGACTTTC CASSKGQTSGANVLTF
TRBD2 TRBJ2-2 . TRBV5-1 TGCGCCAGCAGCCCCCGGCGGGGACTAGCGGGAGATAAGAACACCGGGGAGCTGTTTTTT CASSPRRGLAGDKNTGELFF
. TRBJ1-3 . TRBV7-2 TGTGCCAGCAGCTTGGGGGTGAGCTCTGGAAACACCATATATTTT CASSLGVSSGNTIYF
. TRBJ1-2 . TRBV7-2 TGTGCCAGCAGCTTAGGGCCGTCGAGCTATGGCTACACCTTC CASSLGPSSYGYTF
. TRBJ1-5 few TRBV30 TGTGCCTGGAGTGTGCAGAGCAATCAGCCCCAGCATTTT CAWSVQSNQPQHF
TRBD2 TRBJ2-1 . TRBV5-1 TGCGCCAGCAGCTTGGCCGGCGGGACTAGCGGATTCGAGCAGTTCTTC CASSLAGGTSGFEQFF
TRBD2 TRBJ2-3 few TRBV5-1 TGCGCCAGCAGCGCAACGACTAGCGGGGGGACAGATACGCAGTATTTT CASSATTSGGTDTQYF
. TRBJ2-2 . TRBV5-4 TGTGCCAGCACCTTAGGGCGGACGAACACCGGGGAGCTGTTTTTT CASTLGRTNTGELFF
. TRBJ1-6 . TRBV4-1 TGCGCCAGCAGCCAAGTTCCCAGCTCCTATAATTCACCCCTCCACTTT CASSQVPSSYNSPLHF
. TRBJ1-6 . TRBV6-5 TGTGCCAGCAGCAGGGTAGGGAATTCACCCCTCCACTTT CASSRVGNSPLHF
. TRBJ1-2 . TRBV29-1 TGCAGCGTTGAACCCGGCAGTCCAGGATTTGGCTACACCTTC CSVEPGSPGFGYTF
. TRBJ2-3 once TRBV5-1 TGCGCCAGCAGCTTGTATGCAGACACAGATACGCAGTATTTT CASSLYADTDTQYF
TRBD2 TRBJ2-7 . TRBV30 TGTGCCTGGAAGACTAGCGGGGAATACGAGCAGTACTTC CAWKTSGEYEQYF
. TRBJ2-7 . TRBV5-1 TGCGCCAGCAGCTCAGCTTCCAGCCACGAGCAGTACTTC CASSSASSHEQYF
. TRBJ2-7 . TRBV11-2 TGTGCCAGCAGCTTCCAACCTAGCGAGCAGTACTTC CASSFQPSEQYF
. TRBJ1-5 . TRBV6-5 TGTGCCAGCATGGATCAGCCCCAGCATTTT CASMDQPQHF
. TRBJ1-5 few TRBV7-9 TGTGCCAGCAGCTTAGTGGTCGGGGGCAGGGACAATCAGCCCCAGCATTTT CASSLVVGGRDNQPQHF
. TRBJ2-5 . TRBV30 TGTGCCTGGCGGGGGAATGGAGAGACCCAGTACTTC CAWRGNGETQYF
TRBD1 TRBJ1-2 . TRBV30 TGTGCCTGGAGTTGGACAGGTGAAGTCGGTGGCTACACCTTC CAWSWTGEVGGYTF
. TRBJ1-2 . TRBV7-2 TGTGCCAGCAGCTTATCTGGGGTCCAAGGCTACACCTTC CASSLSGVQGYTF
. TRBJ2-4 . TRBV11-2 TGTGCCAGCAGCTTAGATGAATTCATTCAGTACTTC CASSLDEFIQYF
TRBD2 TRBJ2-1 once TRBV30 TGTGCCTGGACCCCGACTAGCGGGGGAACCTACAATGAGCAGTTCTTC CAWTPTSGGTYNEQFF
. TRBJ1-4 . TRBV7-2 TGTGCCAGCAGCCCCGGGACAACTAATGAAAAACTGTTTTTT CASSPGTTNEKLFF
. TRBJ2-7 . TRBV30 TGTGCCTGGAGTTCCTACTACGAGCAGTACTTC CAWSSYYEQYF
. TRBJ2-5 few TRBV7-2 TGTGCCAGCAGCTTAGCTTTGGCGGGCGGCCAAGAGACCCAGTACTTC CASSLALAGGQETQYF
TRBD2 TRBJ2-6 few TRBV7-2 TGTGCCAGCACCCCGGGAGGGGCGCAAGGGGCCAACGTCCTGACTTTC CASTPGGAQGANVLTF
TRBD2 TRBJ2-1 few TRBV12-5 TGTGCTCTCAGCGGGGGCGATACCTACAATGAGCAGTTCTTC CALSGGDTYNEQFF
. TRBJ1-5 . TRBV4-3 TGCGCCAGCAGCCAAGGAGAGGGCAATCAGCCCCAGCATTTT CASSQGEGNQPQHF
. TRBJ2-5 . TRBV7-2 TGTGCCAGCAGCTCAGGACTGAGAAAACAAGAGACCCAGTACTTC CASSSGLRKQETQYF
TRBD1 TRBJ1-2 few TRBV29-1 TGCAGCGTTGACCCCCTTGGACAGGGACGAGGCTACACCTTC CSVDPLGQGRGYTF
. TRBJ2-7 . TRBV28 TGTGCCAGCAGTTTAACTACCCACTACGAGCAGTACTTC CASSLTTHYEQYF
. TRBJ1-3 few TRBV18 TGTGCCAGCTCACCACCGAATCGAGGAGGGGAGGACACCATATATTTT CASSPPNRGGEDTIYF
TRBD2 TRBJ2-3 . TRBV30 TGTGCCTCGGCGAGGCGGGGGTCTAGCACAGATACGCAGTATTTT CASARRGSSTDTQYF
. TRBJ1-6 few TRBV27 TGTGCCAGCAGTTTGGAATACCGCCTAAGGAATTCACCCCTCCACTTT CASSLEYRLRNSPLHF
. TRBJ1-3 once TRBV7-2 TGTGCCAGCAGCTTAGCGCCAGGGGGAAACACCATATATTTT CASSLAPGGNTIYF
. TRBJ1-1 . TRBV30 TGTGCCTGGGCCGGGACGGGGACTGAAGCTTTCTTT CAWAGTGTEAFF
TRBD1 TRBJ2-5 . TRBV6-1 TGTGCCAGCAACACACAGGGGGCTCGGGAGACCCAGTACTTC CASNTQGARETQYF
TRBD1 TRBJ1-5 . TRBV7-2 TGTGCCAGCAGCTTTGGGACAGGTCAGCCCCAGCATTTT CASSFGTGQPQHF
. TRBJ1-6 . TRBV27 TGTGCCAGCAGCGATCTTTACGGATCACCCCTCCACTTT CASSDLYGSPLHF